Below are 3 T cell receptor beta chains sequenced from a single sample in a study of blood T cell repertoires in COVID-19 (TCRdb year 2020). Preparation of the library involved the immunoSEQ multiplex PCR assay. What TCRdb holds here is the immuneACCESS table cut down to in-frame rearrangements. Part of the clones is not present; checked against another copy, under half of the missing clones reflect an unresolved V gene, and the others are unexplained. The sample profile shows 400,000 or so clones; approximately 89% of them were found once. Of the sample, more than 1.5% falls within the top ten clones. Sequences were obtained from PBMCs or T cells enriched from blood (not recorded which). The receptors here all came from a man in his forties in a cohort exposed to, infected with or recovered from COVID-19 (not recorded which).

CDR3 sequence reads: CASSRGQGNINEQFF. The CDR3 bases are TGTGCCAGCTCCCGGGGACAGGGGAATATCAATGAGCAGTTCTTC. The V gene is TRBV18, the J gene TRBJ2-1; 10 bases agree with TRBD1. This CDR3 has 15 amino acids. J gave up 6 bases and V 6 bases, and 8 bases lay outside the gene matches. The germline gives CDR1 KGHSH, CDR2 LQKENI.

DNA of the CDR3: TGCGCCAACCCCGGGACTAGCGGGAGGGACGCAGATACGCAGTATTTT. It is translated as CANPGTSGRDADTQYF. The chain recombines TRBV10-1 with TRBJ2-3; TRBD2 aligns across 16 bases. The germline gives CDR1 WNHNN, CDR2 SYGVQD (reference sequence). Trimming at V came to 10 bases and at J to 4 bases, leaving 8 bases not matched to a gene. This CDR3 is built from 16 residues.

This chain joins TRBV11-2 and TRBJ2-7; 10 bases fit TRBD1. CDR1 and CDR2 from the germline V gene are SGHAT and FQNNGV. With V trimmed by 6 bases and J by 7 bases, 9 bases remained unmatched. The CDR3 totals 14 residues. The CDR3 is CASSPDRGRREQYF. The DNA of the CDR3 is TGTGCCAGCAGTCCAGACAGGGGGCGAAGAGAGCAGTACTTC.